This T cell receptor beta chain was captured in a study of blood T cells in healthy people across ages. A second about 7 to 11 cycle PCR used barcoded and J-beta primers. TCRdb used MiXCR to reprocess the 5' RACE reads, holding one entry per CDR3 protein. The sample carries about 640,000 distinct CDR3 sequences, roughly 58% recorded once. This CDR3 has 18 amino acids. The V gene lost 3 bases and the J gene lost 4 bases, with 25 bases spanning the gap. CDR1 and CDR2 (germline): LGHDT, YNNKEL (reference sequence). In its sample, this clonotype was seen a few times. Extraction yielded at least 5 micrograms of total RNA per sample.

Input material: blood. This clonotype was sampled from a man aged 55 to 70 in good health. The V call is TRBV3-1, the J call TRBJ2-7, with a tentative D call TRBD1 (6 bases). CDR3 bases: TGTGCCAGCAGCCATCCCTCCTCCGGGACACCAAGCCCTTACGAGCAGTACTTC. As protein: CASSHPSSGTPSPYEQYF.